This entry lists 24 T cell receptor beta chains sequenced from one sample in a study of Ad26.COV2.S vaccination and SARS-CoV-2 variants. Treatment indicated: some 20 received Ad26.COV2.S at low or high dose, single or two shots; 5 received placebo; per-sample allocation not given. Following the first vaccine or placebo injection, samples were taken on day 63. Sequenced by immunoSEQ multiplex PCR; TCRdb stores in-frame clones only, minus some. This sample has hundreds of thousands of clones, with 92% found just once. This material consisted of peripheral blood, taken in a trial of Ad26.COV2.S vaccine versus placebo. These receptor sequences come from a person aged 18 to 65 who received the Ad26.COV2.S COVID-19 vaccine or a placebo.

The chain employs TRBV3-1 (or the pseudogene TRBV3-2) and TRBJ2-1, with TRBD2 matching 11 bases. V was clipped by 3 bases and J by 3 bases; unmatched bases: 7. Per the germline V gene, CDR1 is LGHDT and CDR2 is YNNKEL (reference sequence). The CDR3 contains 17 residues. Here the CDR3 reads CASSHSLAGGFYNEQFF. The CDR3 DNA is TGTGCCAGCAGCCACTCGCTAGCGGGGGGCTTCTACAATGAGCAGTTCTTC.

Concerning this clone itself: An end of the junction does not agree with germline; a read error may underlie this. The V call is TRBV7-8, the J call TRBJ1-2; a possible D gene is TRBD1 (6 bases). Per germline, CDR1 SGHVS and CDR2 FQNEAQ. The CDR3 length is 15 residues. CDR3 nucleotide sequence: TGTGCCAGCACCTTAACTCAGGGGAAAAACTATGGCTACACCTTC. This gives the protein CASTLTQGKNYGYTF.

This rearrangement joins TRBV5-6 to TRBJ1-4; tentative D call: TRBD1 (6 bases). Per germline, CDR1 SGHDT and CDR2 YYEEEE. The CDR3 totals 16 residues. Between the trimmed V and J ends, which lost 3 bases and 7 bases, there was a span of 19 bases. CDR3 in DNA: TGTGCCAGCAGCTCCCGGGCCAGGGGCTTGGGTGAAAAACTGTTTTTT. Amino acids: CASSSRARGLGEKLFF.

The chain uses TRBV5-1 and TRBJ2-5, with 11 bases aligning to TRBD2. Germline loops: CDR1 SGHRS, CDR2 YFSETQ. Trimming cost V 3 bases and J 1 base; bases outside gene matches: 11. The length of the CDR3 is 18 residues. The CDR3 coding sequence is TGCGCCAGCAGCTCTTCCGTGTTTAGCGGGGGGGCCCAAGAGACCCAGTACTTC. This encodes CASSSSVFSGGAQETQYF.

The chain carries TRBV13 and TRBJ2-7, with 10 bases aligning to TRBD2. CDR1 and CDR2 (germline): PRHDT, FYEKMQ (reference sequence). The CDR3 has 13 amino acids. J gave up 3 bases and V 7 bases, and 3 bases lay outside the gene matches. Here the CDR3 DNA reads TGTGCCAGCACTAGCGGGGGCCACTACGAGCAGTACTTC. This sequence encodes CASTSGGHYEQYF.

J is TRBJ2-7 and V is TRBV19; 11 positions agree with TRBD1. CDR1 and CDR2 from the germline V gene are LNHDA and SQIVND (reference sequence). V was clipped by 5 bases and J by 1 base; unmatched bases: 7. The CDR3 is 16 residues long. The CDR3 loop is CASSARTGGNSYEQYF. Here the CDR3 DNA reads TGTGCCAGTAGTGCCAGGACAGGGGGCAATTCCTACGAGCAGTACTTC.

The CDR3 DNA sequence: TGTGCCAGCAGTTCCCACGCGCTAGCGGGGTCTGCCAAAAACATTCAGTACTTC. Protein sequence: CASSSHALAGSAKNIQYF. The chain is built from TRBV28 and TRBJ2-4, with 9 positions matching TRBD2. The CDR3 sequence is 18 residues long. Germline CDR1 reads MDHEN; CDR2 reads SYDVKM. Trimming took 4 bases from V and 1 from J; bases not matched to a gene: 11. Drawing the rest from reference TRBV28 and TRBJ2-4, the complete variable domain is DVKVTQSSRYLVKRTGEKVFLECVQDMDHENMFWYRQDPGLGLRLIYFSYDVKMKEKGDIPEGYSVSREKKERFSLILESASTNQTSMYLCASSSHALAGSAKNIQYFGAGTRLSVL.

The CDR3 nucleotides read TGCGCCAGCAGCCAGCTTGGACAGGGGGGTAATTCACCCCTCCACTTT. It translates to CASSQLGQGGNSPLHF. This chain connects TRBV4-1 to TRBJ1-6, with 10 bases identical to TRBD1. CDR1 MGHRA and CDR2 YSYEKL come from the germline V gene. After removal of 3 bases from V and 6 bases from J, the junction contained 5 bases not matched to a gene. The CDR3 consists of 16 residues.

This clone appeared a few times. The chain carries TRBV6-2 or TRBV6-3 and TRBJ1-1; possibly TRBD1 for D (6 bases). The CDR3 has 14 residues. Germline-derived CDR1 and CDR2 are MNHEY and SVGEGT. The V gene lost 6 bases and the J gene lost 3 bases, with 14 bases spanning the gap. CDR3: CASSKGSGDTEAFF. The CDR3 DNA follows: TGTGCCAGCAGCAAGGGGTCAGGGGACACTGAAGCTTTCTTT.

V is TRBV10-3 and J is TRBJ1-1; no clear D. The CDR3 has 11 amino acids. Germline loops: CDR1 ENHRY, CDR2 SYGVKD. V was cut by 6 bases and J by 7 bases, with 9 bases left in between. CDR3 residues: CAISTGREAFF. The CDR3 nucleotides read TGTGCCATCAGCACCGGACGTGAAGCTTTCTTT.

The chain links TRBV29-1 to TRBJ1-2; 10 bases match TRBD1. Germline-derived CDR1 and CDR2 are SQVTM and ANQGSEA. V was clipped by 6 bases and J by 7 bases; unmatched bases: 5. This CDR3 comprises 12 residues. The CDR3 nucleotides are TGCAGCGTACGGACAGGGGGAGGTGGCTACACCTTC. Its translation is CSVRTGGGGYTF.

The CDR3 region has the DNA TGTGCCAGCAGCTCCTTAAGTGGAAACACCATATATTTT. Translation: CASSSLSGNTIYF. J is TRBJ1-3 and V is TRBV13; D is ambiguous. The V and J ends lost 4 bases and 3 bases respectively, with 7 bases between them. Germline CDR1 is PRHDT and CDR2 is FYEKMQ (reference sequence). The CDR3 runs 13 residues.

The chain recombines TRBV27 with TRBJ2-2; TRBD1 is a possible D gene (6 bases). Per germline, CDR1 MNHEY and CDR2 SMNVEV (reference sequence). The V and J ends lost 5 bases and 4 bases respectively, with 14 bases between them. CDR3 length: 15 amino acids. CDR3 residues: CASSPGDSVTGELFF. Written as DNA, the CDR3 is TGTGCCAGCAGTCCAGGGGATTCAGTCACCGGGGAGCTGTTTTTT.

This clone was seen a handful of times. The J gene is TRBJ1-6, the V gene TRBV25-1; D gene uncertain. Trimming removed 5 bases at V and 4 bases at J, with 3 bases between. Per the germline V gene, CDR1 is MGHDK and CDR2 is SYGVNS. The CDR3 sequence is 12 residues long. CDR3 nucleotide sequence: TGTGCCAGCAGTCCATATAATTCACCCCTCCACTTT. Amino acids: CASSPYNSPLHF.

The genes are TRBV9 and TRBJ1-2; a weak D match, TRBD1 (6 bases). Germline V gene lookup returns CDR1 SGDLS and CDR2 YYNGEE. The V end was cut by 5 bases, the J end by 8 bases, with 25 bases between. CDR3 length equals 16 residues. CDR3 nucleotides: TGTGCCAGCAGATCGGGACACCCCCCCTCCCCGCACGGCTACACCTTC. This encodes CASRSGHPPSPHGYTF.

Concerning this clone: The same CDR3 arises from other DNA sequences in this sample as well. The CDR3 reads CASSSSGGRYNEQFF. The CDR3 DNA is TGTGCCAGCAGCAGTAGCGGGGGCCGCTACAATGAGCAGTTCTTC. The chain carries TRBV7-9 and TRBJ2-1; TRBD2 aligns across 9 bases. Germline values: CDR1 SEHNR, CDR2 FQNEAQ (reference sequence). V was pared by 5 bases and J by 3 bases, with 5 bases of the junction left unmatched. The CDR3 has 15 amino acids.

The CDR3 loop is CAHMPNGNTIYF. CDR3 nucleotide sequence: TGTGCCCACATGCCCAATGGAAACACCATATATTTT. V gene TRBV10-3 combines with J gene TRBJ1-3; D gene uncertain. This CDR3 is 12 amino acids long. V lost 11 bases to trimming and J lost 3 bases, with 11 bases between them. The germline V gene encodes CDR1 ENHRY and CDR2 SYGVKD.

The rearrangement uses TRBV11-2 and TRBJ2-7, with 12 bases identical to TRBD2. Germline values: CDR1 SGHAT, CDR2 FQNNGV. This CDR3 is 16 amino acids long. Trimming took 1 base from V and 2 from J; bases not matched to a gene: 3. The CDR3 region is CASSLGPSGGAYEQYF. CDR3 in DNA: TGTGCCAGCAGCTTAGGACCTAGCGGGGGGGCCTACGAGCAGTACTTC.

As concerns this clone: The junction does not match germline at one end; this may be a read error. The rearrangement joins TRBV7-7 to TRBJ2-3; 9 bases agree with TRBD1. CDR1 SSHAT and CDR2 FNYEAQ come from the germline V gene (reference sequence). The CDR3 has 16 residues. The CDR3 region is CASSLGTGTASDTQYF. CDR3 DNA sequence: TGTGCTAGCAGCTTAGGGACAGGGACAGCATCAGATACGCAGTATTTT.

About this clone: This specimen includes other DNA sequences encoding the same CDR3. The chain has TRBV5-1 and TRBJ2-3; D unresolved. Germline V gives CDR1 SGHRS, CDR2 YFSETQ. The CDR3 totals 15 residues. The V gene lost 0 bases and the J gene lost 0 bases, with 8 bases spanning the gap. The DNA of the CDR3 is TGCGCCAGCAGCTTGGTCGGGCGTAGCACAGATACGCAGTATTTT. It is translated as CASSLVGRSTDTQYF.

This rearrangement joins TRBV5-4 to TRBJ2-5; D assignment may be TRBD1 or TRBD2 (6 bases each). Trimming took off 5 bases at V and 2 bases at J, with 16 bases between the two ends. There are 15 residues in the CDR3. Germline CDR1 reads SGHNT; CDR2 reads YYREEE (reference sequence). CDR3 loop: CASRLGGSRQETQYF. The CDR3 DNA follows: TGTGCCAGCAGGTTAGGGGGGTCTAGGCAAGAGACCCAGTACTTC.

The chain couples TRBV30 to TRBJ1-5; 7 bases match TRBD1. The V gene's germline CDR1 is GTSNPN and CDR2 SVGIG (reference sequence). Unmatched junction bases numbered 10, after V lost 1 base and J lost 7 bases. This CDR3 spans 15 amino acids. This CDR3 reads CAWSGPLDRMQPQHF. The CDR3 DNA sequence: TGTGCCTGGAGTGGCCCCCTGGACAGGATGCAGCCCCAGCATTTT.

The chain combines TRBV28 with TRBJ1-1; 10 bases are shared with TRBD1. Germline CDR1 is MDHEN and CDR2 is SYDVKM. This CDR3 is 14 amino acids long. J was trimmed by 1 base and V by 7 bases; bases with no gene match: 3. The CDR3 region has the DNA TGTGCCAGCACGGGACAGGGGTCGAACACTGAAGCTTTCTTT. It encodes CASTGQGSNTEAFF.

The chain combines TRBV19 with TRBJ2-1; 7 bases align to TRBD1. The V segment lost 10 bases and the J segment 0 bases; nucleotides outside the gene matches: 9. Germline V gene lookup returns CDR1 LNHDA and CDR2 SQIVND (reference sequence). CDR3 length: 15 amino acids. CDR3 sequence: CATRAGDSSYNEQFF. The CDR3 region has the DNA TGTGCCACCCGAGCCGGGGACAGCTCCTACAATGAGCAGTTCTTC. Full variable domain (missing parts from reference TRBV19 and TRBJ2-1): DGGITQSPKYLFRKEGQNVTLSCEQNLNHDAMYWYRQDPGQGLRLIYYSQIVNDFQKGDIAEGYSVSREKKESFPLTVTSAQKNPTAFYLCATRAGDSSYNEQFFGPGTRLTVL.